Sequencing of this T cell receptor (beta chain) was carried out in a study of Tregs in tolerant kidney transplant recipients. Notes on this clone: Its matching antigen is unknown.

Mixed chimerism was transient after nonmyeloablative marrow transplants from related graft donors. CD4+CD25+CD127- Tregs, CD4+CD25- non-Tregs, CD4 and CD8 cells were sorted. TCRdb's table, derived via immunoSEQ multiplex PCR, lists solely in-frame clones and lacks some. This sample has 84,000 or so clones, with roughly 93% found just once. CDR1 SGHRS and CDR2 YFSETQ come from the germline V gene. CDR3 size: 14 residues. V lost 4 bases and J lost 1, with 11 bases in between. Study-wide results and limits: Biological reproducibility was not directly addressed in this study. Changing PCR primers prevented nucleotide comparison between some patients' samples.

Sequenced here: CD4+ T cells from blood (PBMCs), sampled 12 months after the transplant. The chain links TRBV5-1 to TRBJ2-5; D is ambiguous. The clonotype was recovered from a human patient who received a combined kidney and bone marrow transplant. Part of the T cell pool may stem from the graft donor. The CDR3 sequence: CASSLWSLQETQYF. The CDR3 bases are TGCGCCAGCAGCCTATGGTCCCTCCAAGAGACCCAGTACTTC. Using reference TRBV5-1 and TRBJ2-5 for the parts outside the CDR3, the full variable domain is KAGVTQTPRYLIKTRGQQVTLSCSPISGHRSVSWYQQTPGQGLQFLFEYFSETQRNKGNFPGRFSGRQFSNSRSEMNVSTLELGDSALYLCASSLWSLQETQYFGPGTRLLVL.